The 2 T cell receptor beta chains below were found in one sample sequenced in a study of cytomegalovirus exposure and HLA in healthy donors. Clones were read by immunoSEQ multiplex PCR, and TCRdb kept only the in-frame ones, dropping some. The sample has some 250,000 clones, 90% seen once. Specimen: PBMCs. These receptor sequences come from a woman under 30 in good health and CMV-seronegative.

The chain recombines TRBV18 with TRBJ1-5, with TRBD1 matching over 9 bases. J lost 6 bases, V lost 2 bases, and 2 bases had no gene match. CDR1 and CDR2 from the germline V gene are KGHSH and LQKENI. This CDR3 is 14 amino acids long. The CDR3 DNA is TGTGCCAGCTCACCAGGGGACAGGGTTCAGCCCCAGCATTTT. It specifies CASSPGDRVQPQHF.

The chain combines TRBV4-3 with TRBJ2-1; 8 positions match TRBD1. The length of the CDR3 is 17 residues. The V segment lost 0 bases and the J segment 5 bases; nucleotides outside the gene matches: 9. The germline V gene encodes CDR1 LGHNA and CDR2 YSLEER. The CDR3 loop reads CASSQDLRTGLHNEQFF. The CDR3 DNA reads TGCGCCAGCAGCCAAGATCTCCGGACAGGGCTCCACAATGAGCAGTTCTTC.